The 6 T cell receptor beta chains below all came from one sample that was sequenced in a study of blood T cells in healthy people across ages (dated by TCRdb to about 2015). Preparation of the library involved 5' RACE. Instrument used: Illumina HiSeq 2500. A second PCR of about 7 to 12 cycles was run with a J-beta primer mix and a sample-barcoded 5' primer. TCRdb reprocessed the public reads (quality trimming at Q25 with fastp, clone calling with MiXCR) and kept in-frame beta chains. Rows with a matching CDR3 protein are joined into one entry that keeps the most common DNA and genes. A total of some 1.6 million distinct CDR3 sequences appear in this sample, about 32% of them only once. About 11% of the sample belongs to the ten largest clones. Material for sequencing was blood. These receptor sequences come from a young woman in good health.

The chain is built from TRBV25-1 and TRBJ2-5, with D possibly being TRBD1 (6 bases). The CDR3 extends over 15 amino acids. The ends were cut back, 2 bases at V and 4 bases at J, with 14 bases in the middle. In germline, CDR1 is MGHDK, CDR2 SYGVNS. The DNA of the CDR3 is TGTGCCAGCAGTGAAGTAGCGAAAGGGGGAGAGACCCAGTACTTC. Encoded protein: CASSEVAKGGETQYF. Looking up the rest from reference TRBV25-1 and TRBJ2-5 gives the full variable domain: EADIYQTPRYLVIGTGKKITLECSQTMGHDKMYWYQQDPGMELHLIHYSYGVNSTEKGDLSSESTVSRIRTEHFPLTLESARPSHTSQYLCASSEVAKGGETQYFGPGTRLLVL.

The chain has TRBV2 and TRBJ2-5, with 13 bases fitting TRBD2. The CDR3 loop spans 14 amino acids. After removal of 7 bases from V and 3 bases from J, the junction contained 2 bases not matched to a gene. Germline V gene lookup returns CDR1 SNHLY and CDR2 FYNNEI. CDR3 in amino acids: CASNGTSGKETQYF. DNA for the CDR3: TGTGCCAGCAACGGGACTAGCGGGAAAGAGACCCAGTACTTC.

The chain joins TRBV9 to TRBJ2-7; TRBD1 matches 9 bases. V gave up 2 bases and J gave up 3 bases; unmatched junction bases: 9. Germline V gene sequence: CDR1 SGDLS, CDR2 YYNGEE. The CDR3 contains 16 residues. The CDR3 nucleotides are TGTGCCAGCAGCGTCGACCCGAGGACAGGGGACTACGAGCAGTACTTC. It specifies CASSVDPRTGDYEQYF.

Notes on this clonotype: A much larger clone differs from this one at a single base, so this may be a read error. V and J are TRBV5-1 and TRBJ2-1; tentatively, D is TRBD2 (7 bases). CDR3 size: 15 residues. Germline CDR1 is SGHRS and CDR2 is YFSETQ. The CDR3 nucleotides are TGCACCAGCGATCGGGGGGACACAAACCACAATGAGCAGTTCTTC. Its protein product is CTSDRGDTNHNEQFF. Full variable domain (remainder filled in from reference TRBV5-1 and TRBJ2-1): KAGVTQTPRYLIKTRGQQVTLSCSPISGHRSVSWYQQTPGQGLQFLFEYFSETQRNKGNFPGRFSGRQFSNSRSEMNVSTLELGDSALYLCTSDRGDTNHNEQFFGPGTRLTVL.

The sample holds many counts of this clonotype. The CDR3 is CASSPVTSGSSYEQYF. For the CDR3, the DNA is TGTGCCAGCAGCCCTGTCACTAGCGGGAGCTCCTACGAGCAGTACTTC. The V and J genes are TRBV3-1 and TRBJ2-7, with 11 nucleotides matching TRBD2. This CDR3 contains 16 residues. CDR1 LGHDT and CDR2 YNNKEL come from the germline V gene (reference sequence). Trimming took 4 bases from V and 0 from J; bases not matched to a gene: 5.

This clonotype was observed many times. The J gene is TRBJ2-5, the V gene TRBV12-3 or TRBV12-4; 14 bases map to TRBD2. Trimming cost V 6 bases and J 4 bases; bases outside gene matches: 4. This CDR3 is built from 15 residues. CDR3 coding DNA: TGTGCCAGCAGCGCCGGGACTAGCGGGAGAGAGACCCAGTACTTC. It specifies CASSAGTSGRETQYF.